This entry lists 12 T cell receptor beta chains sequenced from one sample in a study of metastatic and nonmetastatic thyroid tumors. Every patient underwent thyroid surgery untreated. TCRdb used MiXCR to call clones anew from the PCR reads. The sample consists of 7,500 to 10,000 clones, about a third of them appearing once. The sequenced sample was tumor tissue. All receptors derive from a female donor with papillary thyroid cancer or a benign thyroid nodule (not recorded which). Some clones in this sample may be carry-over from other donors' samples.

The table lists this clone with a count of one. This rearrangement joins TRBV7-8 to TRBJ1-5, with D unclear. V was pared by 4 bases and J by 3 bases, with 10 bases between. The CDR3 totals 14 residues. The germline V gene has CDR1 SGHVS and CDR2 FQNEAQ. CDR3 amino acids: CASSSPGLNQPQHF. The CDR3, as DNA: TGTGCCAGCAGCTCACCTGGACTCAATCAGCCCCAGCATTTT.

The rearrangement uses TRBV20-1 and TRBJ2-1; the match to TRBD2 covers 11 bases. With V trimmed by 7 bases and J by 9 bases, 11 bases remained unmatched. The CDR3 contains 14 residues. CDR1 and CDR2 from the germline V gene are DFQATT and SNEGSKA (reference sequence). This chain's CDR3 is CSDRKPGLAAEQFF. The CDR3 DNA sequence: TGCAGTGACCGAAAACCGGGACTAGCGGCTGAGCAGTTCTTC.

V and J are TRBV6-1 and TRBJ2-7; D may be TRBD1 (6 bases). The CDR3 runs 14 residues. The germline CDR1 and CDR2 sequences are MNHNS and SASEGT. Trimming stripped 7 bases from V and 0 bases from J, with 13 bases between. This CDR3 reads CASTTGGHSYEQYF. CDR3 DNA: TGTGCCAGCACGACAGGCGGGCACTCCTACGAGCAGTACTTC.

The V and J genes are TRBV11-2 and TRBJ1-2; TRBD1 might be the D (6 bases). Germline V CDR1 and CDR2: SGHAT, FQNNGV. The CDR3 is 12 amino acids. Trimming removed 1 base at V and 7 bases at J, with 7 bases between. This chain's CDR3 is CASSLGGAGYTF. CDR3 bases: TGTGCCAGCAGCTTAGGGGGGGCTGGCTACACCTTC.

This clone was picked up one time. The chain employs TRBV20-1 and TRBJ2-7; TRBD2 aligns across 8 bases. Trimming cost V 0 bases and J 3 bases; bases outside gene matches: 1. The CDR3 length is 13 residues. CDR1 DFQATT and CDR2 SNEGSKA come from the germline V gene (reference sequence). CDR3 loop: CSARDLAGYEQYF. The CDR3 DNA is TGCAGTGCTAGAGATCTAGCGGGCTACGAGCAGTACTTC.

Relative to its sample, this clone is large. The rearrangement joins TRBV30 to TRBJ1-2; 8 bases are shared with TRBD1. V lost 8 bases, J lost 4 bases, and 9 bases stayed unmatched. The germline V gene encodes CDR1 GTSNPN and CDR2 SVGIG (reference sequence). CDR3 size: 13 residues. The CDR3 is CAQRTGRFYGYTF. CDR3 coding DNA: TGTGCCCAACGGACAGGGCGATTCTATGGCTACACCTTC. Full variable domain (outside the CDR3, taken from reference TRBV30 and TRBJ1-2): SQTIHQWPATLVQPVGSPLSLECTVEGTSNPNLYWYRQAAGRGLQLLFYSVGIGQISSEVPQNLSASRPQDRQFILSSKKLLLSDSGFYLCAQRTGRFYGYTFGSGTRLTVV.

By share of the sample, this clone is medium-sized. The chain has TRBV6-7 and TRBJ2-3, with 12 bases lining up with TRBD2. TRBV6-7 is marked as an open reading frame, function uncertain. The CDR3 extends over 17 amino acids. Trimming at V came to 2 bases and at J to 4 bases, leaving 7 bases not matched to a gene. CDR3 DNA sequence: TGTGCCAGCAGTTACCCCCCTAGCGGGGGGGCCGCAGATACGCAGTATTTT. This gives the protein CASSYPPSGGAADTQYF.

By frequency in the sample, this clone is medium-sized. CDR3 amino acids: CASSLGFNTEAFF. In DNA form, the CDR3 reads TGTGCCAGCAGTTTGGGCTTCAACACTGAAGCTTTCTTT. The chain links TRBV28 to TRBJ1-1; no firm D call. V shed 3 bases and J shed 2 bases, with 7 bases lying between them. Germline V gives CDR1 MDHEN, CDR2 SYDVKM. This CDR3 is built from 13 residues. The entire variable domain, with the rest obtained from reference TRBV28 and TRBJ1-1, is as follows: DVKVTQSSRYLVKRTGEKVFLECVQDMDHENMFWYRQDPGLGLRLIYFSYDVKMKEKGDIPEGYSVSREKKERFSLILESASTNQTSMYLCASSLGFNTEAFFGQGTRLTVV.

The V call is TRBV12-3 or TRBV12-4, the J call TRBJ1-6, with no clear D. The V gene lost 2 bases and the J gene lost 7 bases, with 9 bases spanning the gap. The CDR3 consists of 14 residues. The CDR3 DNA sequence: TGTGCCAGCAGTTTACTAGGACGAAATTCACCCCTCCACTTT. Translated, it gives CASSLLGRNSPLHF.

This clone was observed a handful of times. This chain joins TRBV28 and TRBJ1-6; D remains unclear. This CDR3 comprises 12 residues. The germline V gene has CDR1 MDHEN and CDR2 SYDVKM. With 2 bases removed from V and 11 bases from J, the gap between germline ends came to 7 bases. CDR3 bases: TGTGCCAGCAGTTTACAGTTTCCACCCCTCCACTTT. It encodes CASSLQFPPLHF.

J is TRBJ2-3 and V is TRBV7-2; the match to TRBD2 covers 11 bases. V lost 4 bases to trimming and J lost 7 bases; unmatched junction nucleotides: 4. In germline, CDR1 is SGHTA, CDR2 FQGNSA. The CDR3 has 14 residues. CDR3 coding DNA: TGTGCCAGCAGCTATCTAGCGGGAGGACATACGCAGTATTTT. Translating gives CASSYLAGGHTQYF. The full variable domain, in which reference TRBV7-2 and TRBJ2-3 provide the parts outside the CDR3, is GAGVSQSPSNKVTEKGKDVELRCDPISGHTALYWYRQSLGQGLEFLIYFQGNSAPDKSGLPSDRFSAERTGGSVSTLTIQRTQQEDSAVYLCASSYLAGGHTQYFGPGTRLTVL.

This rearrangement joins TRBV20-1 to TRBJ2-1; 11 positions agree with TRBD2. Germline trimming cut 0 bases from V and 3 bases from J; bases unmatched to any gene: 1. The CDR3 has 15 amino acids. Germline CDR1 and CDR2: DFQATT and SNEGSKA (reference sequence). CDR3 residues: CSARDLAGGYNEQFF. The CDR3 coding sequence is TGCAGTGCTAGAGACCTAGCGGGGGGCTACAATGAGCAGTTCTTC.